The rows below give T cell receptor beta chains drawn from one sample of a study of regulatory T cells in long-lasting Graves disease. One entry per CDR3 protein results from TCRdb running MiXCR on the multiplex PCR reads. The sample has approximately 480,000 distinct CDR3 sequences, 15% to 20% seen once. This sample was shared with a second study, whose subject was T cells in Graves' hyperthyroidism and ophthalmopathy.

Sequenced material: peripheral blood mononuclear cells (PBMCs), taken at new diagnosis, from a patient treated with antithyroid drugs. The receptors stem from a man aged 40-55 years with Graves disease. Each CDR3 is given with its conserved first and last residue. D genes are given only for firm matches. The size of a clone is reported for some rows only, either as once, few or many, or as a class for expanded clones.

J gene,D gene,clone size,V gene,CDR3 DNA,CDR3 protein
TRBJ2-7,NA,many,TRBV7-2,TGTGCCAGCAGCTCGGGGCGGACCTACGAGCAGTACTTC,CASSSGRTYEQYF
TRBJ2-7,NA,many,TRBV11-2,TGTGCCAGCAGCTCCCAGAGAGGTGGGGAGCAGTACTTC,CASSSQRGGEQYF
TRBJ2-2,NA,many,TRBV20-1,TGCAGTGCTAGTCGGCGGACCGGGGAGCTGTTTTTT,CSASRRTGELFF
TRBJ2-7,TRBD2,many,TRBV7-3,TGTGCCAGCAGCTTAGCGGGAGGGCAGTCCTACGAGCAGTACTTC,CASSLAGGQSYEQYF
TRBJ2-7,NA,many,TRBV27,TGTGCCAGCAGTTTGGGCAGGGGTAGCGAGCAGTACTTC,CASSLGRGSEQYF
TRBJ2-7,TRBD2,few,TRBV4-1,TGCGCCAGCAGCCAAGTGCCTAGCGGGAGGGCAAGCGAATACGAGCAGTACTTC,CASSQVPSGRASEYEQYF
TRBJ1-1,NA,NA,TRBV15,TGTGCCACCAGCAGGCAGGCACAGGGGAACACTGAAGCTTTCTTT,CATSRQAQGNTEAFF
TRBJ1-3,TRBD1,NA,TRBV24-1,TGTGCCACCAGTGACAGGGGGACTGGAAACACCATATATTTT,CATSDRGTGNTIYF
TRBJ1-5,NA,many,TRBV20-1,TGCAGTGCTAGGGGGCTTGACGGTAGCAATCAGCCCCAGCATTTT,CSARGLDGSNQPQHF
TRBJ2-1,TRBD1,many,TRBV28,TGTGCCAGCAGGGATCCGGGACAGGGTATGGGTGAGCAGTTCTTC,CASRDPGQGMGEQFF
TRBJ2-7,TRBD2,few,TRBV10-3,TGTGCCATCAGGATGGGACTAATGGGCGTCCACGAGCAGTACTTC,CAIRMGLMGVHEQYF
TRBJ1-5,NA,NA,TRBV7-2,TGTGCCAGCAGCTTTCAATGGACACCCGATCAGCCCCAGCATTTT,CASSFQWTPDQPQHF
TRBJ2-5,NA,many,TRBV28,TGTGCCAGCAGTCCCCTCGGACCAGAAGAGACCCAGTACTTC,CASSPLGPEETQYF
TRBJ1-2,NA,many,TRBV20-1,TGCAGTGCTTCTCGTACACCATTCTATGGCTACACCTTC,CSASRTPFYGYTF
TRBJ1-1,NA,NA,TRBV5-6,TGTGCCAGCAGCTTAAATTTTGAAGCTTTCTTT,CASSLNFEAFF
TRBJ1-1,NA,many,TRBV12-3/TRBV12-4,TGTGCCAGCAGCTTAAGATGGGCTGAAGCTTTCTTT,CASSLRWAEAFF
TRBJ2-7,TRBD2,many,TRBV2,TGTGCCAGCAAAACCGGGACTAGCGGCTACGAGCAGTACTTC,CASKTGTSGYEQYF
TRBJ2-7,NA,many,TRBV11-1,TGTGCCAGCAGCTTAGTCGCGGACGGGACCTACGAGCAGTACTTC,CASSLVADGTYEQYF
TRBJ1-1,TRBD1,many,TRBV5-1,TGCGCCAGCAGCGGGACAGGGGGTGATCGAGCTTTCTTT,CASSGTGGDRAFF
TRBJ1-1,NA,NA,TRBV11-3,TGTGCCAGCAGCTTAAGGGCCGCCACTGAAGCTTTCTTT,CASSLRAATEAFF
TRBJ2-5,TRBD2,NA,TRBV7-3,TGTGCCAGCTCTACGGGGGGCCAAGAGACCCAGTACTTC,CASSTGGQETQYF
TRBJ2-5,NA,many,TRBV11-2,TGTGCCAGCAGCCACCCGTTCATTGGGACCCAGTACTTC,CASSHPFIGTQYF
TRBJ2-1,NA,NA,TRBV20-1,TGCAGTGCTTCCCGAAGCGAGGTCCTGTACAATGAGCAGTTCTTC,CSASRSEVLYNEQFF
TRBJ1-5,TRBD1,few,TRBV6-1,TGTGCCAGCAGCGCTACACCGGGACAGGGTACCCAGCCCCAGCATTTT,CASSATPGQGTQPQHF
TRBJ2-7,NA,few,TRBV5-1,TGCGCCAGCAGCTTGGACGGATACAATGAGCAGTACTTC,CASSLDGYNEQYF
TRBJ1-1,TRBD1,many,TRBV28,TGTGCCAGCAGTTCGTCCGGGACAGTGAACACTGAAGCTTTCTTT,CASSSSGTVNTEAFF
TRBJ2-2,TRBD1,many,TRBV12-3/TRBV12-4,TGTGCCAGCAGCTACGGGACAGGGAAGGGGACCGGGGAGCTGTTTTTT,CASSYGTGKGTGELFF
TRBJ2-7,NA,NA,TRBV3-1,TGTGCCAGCAGCCCCGGGCTGGTGGTGGCCTACGAGCAGTACTTC,CASSPGLVVAYEQYF
TRBJ2-5,NA,NA,TRBV4-1,TGCGCCAGCAGCCAAGAACAGGGTGTGGAGACCCAGTACTTC,CASSQEQGVETQYF
TRBJ2-7,NA,many,TRBV20-1,TGCAGTGCTAGAGTTCTGGGGCGTCTCGGGTCCTACGAGCAGTACTTC,CSARVLGRLGSYEQYF
TRBJ2-7,TRBD1,NA,TRBV5-1,TGCGCCAGCAGCTTCCGGGACAGGGGAAGCGAGCAGTACTTC,CASSFRDRGSEQYF
TRBJ2-7,NA,NA,TRBV7-8,TGTGCCTGCCTACAGGGTAACGAGCAGTACTTC,CACLQGNEQYF
TRBJ1-1,TRBD1,many,TRBV7-9,TGTGCCAGCAGCTTCAGGGGGAGGGACACTGAAGCTTTCTTT,CASSFRGRDTEAFF
TRBJ2-3,TRBD1,few,TRBV29-1,TGCAGCGTTGAGGGACAGGGGGCAGCAGATACGCAGTATTTT,CSVEGQGAADTQYF
TRBJ1-1,TRBD1,few,TRBV30,TGTGCCTGGAGTTCCGGGACAGGGGGCACTGAAGCTTTCTTT,CAWSSGTGGTEAFF
TRBJ2-3,TRBD1,many,TRBV27,TGTGCCAGCAGTTTATGGACCGGGACAGGGACTCGGGATACGCAGTATTTT,CASSLWTGTGTRDTQYF
TRBJ1-2,NA,many,TRBV2,TGTGCCAGCAGTGTTTGGCAAATCGTTAACTATGGCTACACCTTC,CASSVWQIVNYGYTF
TRBJ1-2,NA,many,TRBV6-1,TGTGCCAGCAGTCTGACAGAGGACTATGGCTACACCTTC,CASSLTEDYGYTF
TRBJ2-2,NA,many,TRBV11-3,TGTGCCAGCAGCTTAGACATTTCGGGCTCTCTCACCGGGGAGCTGTTTTTT,CASSLDISGSLTGELFF
TRBJ1-5,TRBD1,NA,TRBV13,TGTGCCAGCAGCCAGTACCGGGACAGGGGACGTAGCAATCAGCCCCAGCATTTT,CASSQYRDRGRSNQPQHF
TRBJ1-1,NA,many,TRBV30,TGTGCCTGGCGGGCAGATCGAAACACTGAAGCTTTCTTT,CAWRADRNTEAFF
TRBJ2-2,TRBD2,many,TRBV6-1,TGTGCCAGCAGTGGACTAGCGGGACTAACCGGGGAGCTGTTTTTT,CASSGLAGLTGELFF
TRBJ2-3,NA,NA,TRBV6-2/TRBV6-3,TGTGCCAGCACTTCTCTATCGGGACGCTCAGATACGCAGTATTTT,CASTSLSGRSDTQYF
TRBJ1-6,NA,NA,TRBV15,TGTGCCACCAGCAGGGGGTATAGGACAGCGGCTTCACCCCTCCACTTT,CATSRGYRTAASPLHF
TRBJ2-1,NA,many,TRBV11-2,TGTGCCAGCAGCGCAAGTGACAGCTACAATGAGCAGTTCTTC,CASSASDSYNEQFF
TRBJ2-1,NA,few,TRBV19,TGTGCCAGTAGTACTCAGGGGTCGACAGATAATGAGACTAAATACAATGAGCAGTTCTTC,CASSTQGSTDNETKYNEQFF
TRBJ2-1,NA,many,TRBV5-1,TGCGCCAGCAGCCTTGGACTACTCTCCTACAATGAGCAGTTCTTC,CASSLGLLSYNEQFF
TRBJ2-7,NA,many,TRBV3-1,TGTGCCAGCAGCCCCGGGACGACATACGAGCAGTACTTC,CASSPGTTYEQYF
TRBJ2-7,NA,many,TRBV30,TGTGCCTGGAGTGTACGACAGTCCTCCTACGAGCAGTACTTC,CAWSVRQSSYEQYF
TRBJ2-2,NA,NA,TRBV27,TGTGCCAGCAGTTATCCCGTCGCAGGCTTGAACACCGGGGAGCTGTTTTTT,CASSYPVAGLNTGELFF
TRBJ2-4,NA,few,TRBV28,TGTGCCAGCAGTTTAGTCCCGTGGGGGGACAGACCATTATTAGCCAAAAACATTCAGTACTTC,CASSLVPWGDRPLLAKNIQYF
TRBJ2-7,TRBD2,many,TRBV29-1,TGCAGCGTTGGGGCCGAGGGAGGGACGTACGAGCAGTACTTC,CSVGAEGGTYEQYF
TRBJ2-1,TRBD2,NA,TRBV19,TGTGCCAGTAGTATCCCCAGACTAGCAGACTACAATGAGCAGTTCTTC,CASSIPRLADYNEQFF
TRBJ2-6,NA,NA,TRBV19,TGTGCCAGTAGTAAGGGTAGCGGCTCTGGGGCCAACGTCCTGACTTTC,CASSKGSGSGANVLTF
TRBJ2-7,TRBD1,few,TRBV5-4,TGTGCCACCAAGGGACAGGGATCCTACGAGCAGTACTTC,CATKGQGSYEQYF